Given below is one T cell receptor beta chain in context. No antigen is known for it. Patients were ruled out by autoimmune disease history or systemic immunosuppression. The data were produced by immunoSEQ multiplex PCR, yet TCRdb's version contains in-frame clones alone and is incomplete. The repertoire has about 70,000 clones, around 86% of them found once; the top ten carry more than 2%. These data belong to a study of OX40 agonist ivuxolimab in advanced cancers. At the level of the study: The drug used for patients, ivuxolimab, was an agonistic anti-OX40 (CD134) antibody. Findings and caveats of the study: Individuals who were partial responders at 0.1-3.0 mg/kg had clonal expansion that ranked among the lowest. Expanded clones tended on average to be more numerous among CD8+ T cells than CD4+.

The receptor was derived from an adult with an advanced solid tumor such as melanoma, head and neck, liver or kidney cancer. The sample consisted of CD4+ or CD8+ T cells sorted from blood, taken in a trial of the OX40 agonist ivuxolimab.

The CDR3 protein is CASSTRAGTQYF. The DNA of the CDR3 is TGTGCCAGCTCAACCCGTGCGGGTACGCAGTATTTT. The chain employs TRBV18 and TRBJ2-3; D possibly corresponds to TRBD2 (5 bases). The CDR3 totals 12 residues. Germline V gene sequence: CDR1 KGHSH, CDR2 LQKENI. Trimming pared 5 bases from V and 8 bases from J, leaving 11 bases between.